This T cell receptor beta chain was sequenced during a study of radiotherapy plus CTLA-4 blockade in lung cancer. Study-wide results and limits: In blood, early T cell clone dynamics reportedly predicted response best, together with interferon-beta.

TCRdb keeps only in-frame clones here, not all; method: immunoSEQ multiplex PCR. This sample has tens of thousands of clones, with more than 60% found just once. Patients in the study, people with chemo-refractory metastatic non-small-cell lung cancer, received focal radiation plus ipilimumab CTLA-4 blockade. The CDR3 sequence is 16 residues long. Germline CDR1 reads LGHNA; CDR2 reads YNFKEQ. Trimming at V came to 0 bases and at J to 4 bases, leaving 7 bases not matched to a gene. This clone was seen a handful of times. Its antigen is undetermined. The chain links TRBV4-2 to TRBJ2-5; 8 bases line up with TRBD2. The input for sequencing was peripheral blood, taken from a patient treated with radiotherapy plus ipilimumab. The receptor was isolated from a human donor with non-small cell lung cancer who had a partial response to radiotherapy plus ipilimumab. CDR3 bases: TGTGCCAGCAGCCAAGAGGGCGGGGCGGGGGGAGAGACCCAGTACTTC. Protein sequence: CASSQEGGAGGETQYF.